The 32 T cell receptor beta chains reported below all come from one sample, sequenced in a study of blood T cell repertoires in COVID-19. Data came from immunoSEQ multiplex PCR; TCRdb stores just in-frame clones and leaves some out. Of 200,000 to 250,000 clones in the sample, approximately 85% are singletons; the top ten hold roughly 2%. Source material: PBMCs or T cells enriched from blood (not recorded which). These receptors all come from a woman in her fifties or sixties who had recovered from COVID-19.

This clone was observed a single time. This chain links TRBV13 with TRBJ1-1; D not certain. The CDR3 is 14 residues long. Germline V gene lookup returns CDR1 PRHDT and CDR2 FYEKMQ (reference sequence). Trimming took off 2 bases at V and 8 bases at J, with 15 bases between the two ends. The CDR3 nucleotides read TGTGCCAGCAGCTTACTGGCGGAAAGCCAGGAAGCTTTCTTT. Its translation: CASSLLAESQEAFF.

This chain joins TRBV11-2 and TRBJ1-1, with D perhaps TRBD1 (6 bases). Deletions cut 1 base from V and 7 bases from J, with 16 bases between. The CDR3 runs 15 residues. The germline V gene has CDR1 SGHAT and CDR2 FQNNGV. CDR3 loop: CASSLVRGRPDEAFF. Here the CDR3 DNA reads TGTGCCAGCAGCTTAGTCAGGGGAAGGCCAGATGAAGCTTTCTTT. Based on the CDR3 plus reference TRBV11-2 and TRBJ1-1, the full variable domain is EAGVAQSPRYKIIEKRQSVAFWCNPISGHATLYWYQQILGQGPKLLIQFQNNGVVDDSQLPKDRFSAERLKGVDSTLKIQPAKLEDSAVYLCASSLVRGRPDEAFFGQGTRLTVV.

The chain links TRBV7-3 to TRBJ2-3, with 10 nucleotides matching TRBD2. This CDR3 has 18 residues. Germline lookup yields CDR1 SGHTA and CDR2 FQGTGA. The V segment lost 0 bases and the J segment 2 bases; nucleotides outside the gene matches: 8. CDR3 loop: CASSLTFQAGGPTDTQYF. As DNA, the CDR3 is TGTGCCAGCAGCTTAACGTTTCAAGCGGGGGGGCCCACAGATACGCAGTATTTT.

V is TRBV6-6 and J is TRBJ1-1, with 9 bases lining up with TRBD1. Germline V CDR1 and CDR2: MNHNY, SVGAGI (reference sequence). The CDR3 has 13 residues. Losses at the gene ends were 6 bases for V and 6 bases for J; bases not matched to a gene: 5. DNA of the CDR3: TGTGCCAGCAGCCCGGGACAGGGCGCTGAAGCTTTCTTT. Translation: CASSPGQGAEAFF.

This chain connects TRBV6-2 or TRBV6-3 to TRBJ2-1, with 9 bases lining up with TRBD1. The V segment lost 2 bases and the J segment 2 bases; nucleotides outside the gene matches: 13. CDR3 length equals 19 residues. Per germline, CDR1 MNHEY and CDR2 SVGEGT. This chain's CDR3 is CASSYPLGTGTGTYNEQFF. In nucleotides, the CDR3 is TGTGCCAGCAGTTACCCTCTAGGTACAGGGACAGGGACCTACAATGAGCAGTTCTTC.

The chain has TRBV6-5 and TRBJ2-3; D perhaps matches TRBD2 (5 bases). The ends were cut back, 2 bases at V and 0 bases at J, with 9 bases in the middle. The CDR3 runs to 15 residues. CDR1 is MNHEY, CDR2 SVGAGI, per germline. CDR3 sequence (DNA): TGTGCCAGCAGTTACGGCCGGGGAAGCACAGATACGCAGTATTTT. This translates into CASSYGRGSTDTQYF.

The chain joins TRBV4-3 to TRBJ1-2; D not certain. Germline loops: CDR1 LGHNA, CDR2 YSLEER. This CDR3 region has 14 residues. The V end was cut by 0 bases, the J end by 2 bases, with 7 bases between. The CDR3 DNA follows: TGCGCCAGCAGCCAAGACCGGGTAAACTATGGCTACACCTTC. Translating it yields CASSQDRVNYGYTF.

The V and J genes are TRBV10-2 and TRBJ2-1; maybe TRBD1 (6 bases). The V gene lost 3 bases and the J gene lost 6 bases, with 12 bases spanning the gap. The CDR3 has 14 residues. Germline V CDR1 and CDR2: WSHSY, SAAADI. This chain's CDR3 is CASSDSTGINEQFF. The CDR3 nucleotides are TGCGCCAGCAGTGATTCGACAGGCATCAATGAGCAGTTCTTC.

V and J are TRBV4-3 and TRBJ1-4; TRBD1 matches 8 bases. The CDR3 length is 16 residues. Germline V gene data show CDR1 as LGHNA and CDR2 as YSLEER. The V and J ends lost 1 base and 7 bases, in that order; junction bases with no gene match: 8. Written as DNA, the CDR3 is TGCGCCAGCAGCCAAGCCTCCGGGACAGGTTTTGAAAAACTGTTTTTT. This sequence encodes CASSQASGTGFEKLFF.

The chain is built from TRBV30 and TRBJ2-2, with TRBD2 matching over 10 bases. The CDR3 runs 16 residues. The trim removed 0 bases at V and 1 base at J, leaving 2 bases unmatched. From germline, CDR1 is GTSNPN and CDR2 SVGIG (reference sequence). CDR3 protein: CAWSVRTSGNTGELFF. The CDR3 DNA follows: TGTGCCTGGAGTGTACGGACTAGCGGGAACACCGGGGAGCTGTTTTTT.

This chain joins TRBV27 and TRBJ2-2; 10 nucleotides align to TRBD2. Germline V gene data show CDR1 as MNHEY and CDR2 as SMNVEV (reference sequence). This CDR3 spans 14 amino acids. Trimming at V came to 6 bases and at J to 2 bases, leaving 0 bases not matched to a gene. Here the CDR3 reads CASRLAGNTGELFF. Here the CDR3 DNA reads TGTGCCAGCAGACTAGCGGGAAACACCGGGGAGCTGTTTTTT.

The chain recombines TRBV6-2 or TRBV6-3 with TRBJ1-5; 8 nucleotides agree with TRBD1. The CDR3 has 16 amino acids. Trimming removed 1 base from V and 6 bases from J; junction bases left unmatched: 8. CDR1 MNHEY and CDR2 SVGEGT come from the germline V gene. DNA for the CDR3: TGTGCCAGCAGTTACTACCCGACAGGGGAAGCTCAGCCCCAGCATTTT. It yields the protein CASSYYPTGEAQPQHF.

The V gene is TRBV19, the J gene TRBJ1-1; possibly TRBD1 for D (6 bases). Germline loops: CDR1 LNHDA, CDR2 SQIVND (reference sequence). V lost 5 bases to trimming and J lost 0 bases, with 19 bases between them. This CDR3 contains 17 residues. The CDR3 sequence: CASSGYEFRGMNTEAFF. The CDR3 coding sequence is TGTGCCAGTAGTGGATACGAATTCAGGGGCATGAACACTGAAGCTTTCTTT.

This clone was seen a few times. This sequence joins TRBV7-2 and TRBJ2-7; 7 bases are a match to TRBD1. The V gene end was trimmed by 8 bases and the J gene end by 2 bases; junction bases not matched to a gene: 12. This CDR3 comprises 15 residues. CDR1 SGHTA and CDR2 FQGNSA come from the germline V gene. CDR3 DNA sequence: TGTGCCAGCGGACAGAGGCAGGGGGTTACCTACGAGCAGTACTTC. Translating gives CASGQRQGVTYEQYF. Based on the CDR3 plus reference TRBV7-2 and TRBJ2-7, the full variable domain is GAGVSQSPSNKVTEKGKDVELRCDPISGHTALYWYRQSLGQGLEFLIYFQGNSAPDKSGLPSDRFSAERTGGSVSTLTIQRTQQEDSAVYLCASGQRQGVTYEQYFGPGTRLTVT.

Only a few counts were recorded for this clone. The CDR3 protein is CASSPGQGGTDTQYF. The CDR3 DNA reads as TGTGCCAGCAGTCCGGGACAGGGAGGAACAGATACGCAGTATTTT. The chain uses TRBV28 and TRBJ2-3; TRBD1 matches at 9 bases. Unmatched junction bases numbered 6, after V lost 5 bases and J lost 3 bases. The germline V gene has CDR1 MDHEN and CDR2 SYDVKM. This CDR3 spans 15 amino acids.

The chain is built from TRBV23-1 and TRBJ2-7; 7 bases line up with TRBD1. TRBV23-1 is marked as an open reading frame, function uncertain. Trimming at V came to 7 bases and at J to 6 bases, leaving 6 bases not matched to a gene. This CDR3 is built from 12 residues. The CDR3 bases are TGCGCCAGCATCACAGGGGCGGGCGAGCAGTACTTC. As protein: CASITGAGEQYF.

CDR3 amino acids: CASSYSTGSHSIRHF. CDR3 bases: TGTGCCAGCAGTTACTCGACAGGGAGCCACTCTATTCGCCATTTT. The V and J genes are TRBV6-2 or TRBV6-3 and TRBJ1-5, with 7 bases fitting TRBD1. Germline CDR1 reads MNHEY; CDR2 reads SVGEGT. The CDR3 has 15 amino acids. V shed 0 bases and J 16 bases; nucleotides not matched to a gene: 15.

The chain is built from TRBV6-2 or TRBV6-3 and TRBJ2-1; possible D gene TRBD2, 6 bases. Germline lookup yields CDR1 MNHEY and CDR2 SVGEGT. The CDR3 spans 14 residues. With 4 bases removed from V and 4 bases from J, the gap between germline ends came to 11 bases. In DNA, the CDR3 is TGTGCCAGCAGTTGGCGGGATACATACAATGAGCAGTTCTTC. This codes for CASSWRDTYNEQFF.

CDR3 DNA sequence: TGTGCCACTTGCGGGACAGCTAGCTCCTATAATTCACCCCTCCACTTT. It codes for CATCGTASSYNSPLHF. The chain links TRBV28 to TRBJ1-6; 7 positions match TRBD1. The CDR3 length is 16 residues. J was trimmed by 0 bases and V by 10 bases; bases with no gene match: 9. In germline, CDR1 is MDHEN, CDR2 SYDVKM.

This chain uses TRBV18 with TRBJ2-7; possible D gene TRBD2, 5 bases. Germline V lookup: CDR1 KGHSH, CDR2 LQKENI. The CDR3 spans 15 residues. With 3 bases removed from V and 7 bases from J, the gap between germline ends came to 19 bases. CDR3 residues: CASSPIPADTGEQYF. CDR3 DNA sequence: TGTGCCAGCTCACCTATTCCCGCGGATACGGGGGAGCAGTACTTC.

This rearrangement joins TRBV7-3 to TRBJ2-6; D might be TRBD1 (5 bases). The CDR3 is 17 amino acids. Trimming stripped 5 bases from V and 0 bases from J, with 14 bases between. Germline CDR1 reads SGHTA; CDR2 reads FQGTGA. CDR3 nucleotide sequence: TGTGCCAGCAGCCTCCAGGGCCCCTTCTCTGGGGCCAACGTCCTGACTTTC. This encodes CASSLQGPFSGANVLTF.

In this sample, this clone turned up once. This rearrangement joins TRBV11-3 to TRBJ1-1; 7 nucleotides line up with TRBD1. The CDR3 totals 15 residues. The V and J ends lost 0 bases and 2 bases, in that order; junction bases with no gene match: 3. Germline CDR1 reads SGHNT; CDR2 reads YENEEA. The CDR3, as DNA: TGTGCCAGCAGCTTAGAACAGGGGCGAAACACTGAAGCTTTCTTT. Its translation: CASSLEQGRNTEAFF.

V and J are TRBV3-1 (or the pseudogene TRBV3-2) and TRBJ2-7; unclear D gene. Germline V CDR1 and CDR2: LGHDT, YNNKEL (reference sequence). The CDR3 is 14 amino acids. V lost 4 bases, J lost 0 bases, and 10 bases lay in between. CDR3 region: CASSPTGPSYEQYF. The DNA for the CDR3 is TGTGCCAGCAGCCCAACGGGTCCCTCCTACGAGCAGTACTTC.

The chain uses TRBV18 and TRBJ1-2, with D possibly being TRBD1 (5 bases). CDR3 length: 13 amino acids. Germline V gene data show CDR1 as KGHSH and CDR2 as LQKENI. With 6 bases removed from V and 0 bases from J, the gap between germline ends came to 8 bases. CDR3 nucleotide sequence: TGTGCCAGCTCCGAGACAGCTAACTATGGCTACACCTTC. This translates into CASSETANYGYTF. The full variable domain, with the rest looked up from reference TRBV18 and TRBJ1-2, is NAGVMQNPRHLVRRRGQEARLRCSPMKGHSHVYWYRQLPEEGLKFMVYLQKENIIDESGMPKERFSAEFPKEGPSILRIQQVVRGDSAAYFCASSETANYGYTFGSGTRLTVV.

This clone occurred a few times. The chain recombines TRBV15 with TRBJ1-2, with TRBD1 identical over 7 bases. Germline V gene sequence: CDR1 LNHNV, CDR2 YYDKDF (reference sequence). After removal of 5 bases from V and 5 bases from J, the junction contained 14 bases not matched to a gene. The CDR3 extends over 16 amino acids. The chain's CDR3 is CATSWGQGQPLYGYTF. The CDR3 nucleotides are TGTGCCACCAGCTGGGGGCAGGGACAGCCGCTGTATGGCTACACCTTC.

This chain links TRBV9 with TRBJ2-1; 10 positions match TRBD1. The V segment lost 3 bases and the J segment 2 bases; nucleotides outside the gene matches: 2. Per germline, CDR1 SGDLS and CDR2 YYNGEE. This CDR3 is 15 amino acids long. CDR3 nucleotide sequence: TGTGCCAGCAGCGGACAGGGGGCCCCCTACAATGAGCAGTTCTTC. Its translation is CASSGQGAPYNEQFF.

The rearrangement links TRBV4-3 to TRBJ1-2; D unresolved. The CDR3 is made up of 17 amino acids. Between the trimmed V and J ends, which lost 0 bases and 4 bases, there was a span of 18 bases. Germline assignment: CDR1 LGHNA and CDR2 YSLEER. The CDR3 is CASSQEGLAEPPYGYTF. DNA for the CDR3: TGCGCCAGCAGCCAAGAAGGACTGGCAGAACCGCCCTATGGCTACACCTTC.

A remark on this clone: At one end, the junction sequence differs from germline, possibly due to a read error. The V and J genes are TRBV6-5 and TRBJ1-1; 8 bases align to TRBD1. The CDR3 contains 12 residues. Germline V gene data show CDR1 as MNHEY and CDR2 as SVGAGI. For the CDR3, the DNA is TGTGCCAGCAGTTCAGACAGGGGAGAGGGACTCTTT. As protein: CASSSDRGEGLF.

This chain connects TRBV7-9 to TRBJ2-6, with TRBD1 matching over 7 bases. The germline CDR1 and CDR2 sequences are SEHNR and FQNEAQ (reference sequence). Trimming at V came to 3 bases and at J to 2 bases, leaving 13 bases not matched to a gene. The CDR3 has 19 residues. CDR3 sequence (DNA): TGTGCCAGCAGCTTGGGAATTTTCAAGGGGGCTCCTGGGGCCAACGTCCTGACTTTC. Translated: CASSLGIFKGAPGANVLTF. Full variable domain (missing parts from reference TRBV7-9 and TRBJ2-6): DTGVSQNPRHKITKRGQNVTFRCDPISEHNRLYWYRQTLGQGPEFLTYFQNEAQLEKSRLLSDRFSAERPKGSFSTLEIQRTEQGDSAMYLCASSLGIFKGAPGANVLTFGAGSRLTVL.

The chain employs TRBV19 and TRBJ1-5; D call uncertain. V lost 0 bases and J 3 bases, leaving 6 bases between the germline ends. The CDR3 has 14 amino acids. Germline V CDR1 and CDR2: LNHDA, SQIVND (reference sequence). DNA for the CDR3: TGTGCCAGTAGTATAGAATTCTTCAATCAGCCCCAGCATTTT. It encodes CASSIEFFNQPQHF.

The chain carries TRBV5-1 and TRBJ1-1; D not certain. The CDR3 is 14 residues long. Germline loops: CDR1 SGHRS, CDR2 YFSETQ. V lost 0 bases to trimming and J lost 0 bases, with 6 bases between them. As DNA, the CDR3 is TGCGCCAGCAGCTTGGAGCCTATGAACACTGAAGCTTTCTTT. This gives the protein CASSLEPMNTEAFF.

V gene TRBV6-2 or TRBV6-3 combines with J gene TRBJ2-1; 12 bases map to TRBD2. The J segment lost 4 bases and the V segment lost 4 bases, leaving 8 bases of the junction unmatched. Germline CDR1 and CDR2: MNHEY and SVGEGT. This CDR3 spans 17 amino acids. The CDR3 here is CASSLSTSGGDYNEQFF. CDR3 coding DNA: TGTGCCAGCAGTTTGTCGACTAGCGGGGGAGATTACAATGAGCAGTTCTTC.